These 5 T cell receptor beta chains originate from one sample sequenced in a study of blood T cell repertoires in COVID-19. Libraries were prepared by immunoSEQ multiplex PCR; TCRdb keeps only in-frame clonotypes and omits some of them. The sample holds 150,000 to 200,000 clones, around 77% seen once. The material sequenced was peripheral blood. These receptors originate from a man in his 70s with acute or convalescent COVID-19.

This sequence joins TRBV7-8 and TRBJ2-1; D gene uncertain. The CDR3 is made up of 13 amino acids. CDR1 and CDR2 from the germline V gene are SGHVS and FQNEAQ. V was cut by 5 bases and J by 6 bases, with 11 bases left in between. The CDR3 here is CASSLGELNEQFF. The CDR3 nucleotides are TGTGCCAGCAGCCTAGGCGAGCTCAATGAGCAGTTCTTC. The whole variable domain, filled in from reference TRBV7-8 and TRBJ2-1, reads GAGVSQSPRYKVAKRGQDVALRCDPISGHVSLFWYQQALGQGPEFLTYFQNEAQLDKSGLPSDRFFAERPEGSVSTLKIQRTQQEDSAVYLCASSLGELNEQFFGPGTRLTVL.

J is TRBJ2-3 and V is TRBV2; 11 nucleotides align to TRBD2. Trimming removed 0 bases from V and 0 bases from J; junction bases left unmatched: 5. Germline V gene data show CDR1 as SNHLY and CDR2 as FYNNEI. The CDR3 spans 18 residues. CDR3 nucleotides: TGTGCCAGCAGTGAAGCCCTAGCGGGAGGAACTAGCACAGATACGCAGTATTTT. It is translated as CASSEALAGGTSTDTQYF.

CDR3 protein: CATRGTGMNTEAFF. In DNA, the CDR3 is TGTGCCACCAGGGGGACAGGCATGAACACTGAAGCTTTCTTT. This sequence joins TRBV24-1 and TRBJ1-1, with 8 bases identical to TRBD1. The J segment lost 0 bases and the V segment lost 7 bases, leaving 3 bases of the junction unmatched. Per the germline V gene, CDR1 is KGHDR and CDR2 is SFDVKD. CDR3 length: 14 residues.

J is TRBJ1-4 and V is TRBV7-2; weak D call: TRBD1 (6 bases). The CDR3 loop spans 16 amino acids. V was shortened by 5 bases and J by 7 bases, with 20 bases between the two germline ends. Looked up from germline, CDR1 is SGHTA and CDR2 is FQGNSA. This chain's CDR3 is CASSEQLGRGLEKLFF. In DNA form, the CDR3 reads TGTGCCAGCAGCGAGCAACTAGGGCGGGGGCTTGAAAAACTGTTTTTT.

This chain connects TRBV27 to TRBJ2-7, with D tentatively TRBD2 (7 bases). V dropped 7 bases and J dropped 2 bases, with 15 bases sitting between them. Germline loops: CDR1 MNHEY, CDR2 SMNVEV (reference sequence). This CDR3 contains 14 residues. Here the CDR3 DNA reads TGTGCCAGCACCCCAAGGGGGACTACCTACGAGCAGTACTTC. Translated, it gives CASTPRGTTYEQYF.